Shown below are 22 T cell receptor beta chains from a single sample sequenced in a study of blood T cell repertoires in COVID-19. Assay used: immunoSEQ multiplex PCR; TCRdb lists only in-frame clones, some missing. The sample yields 190,000 or so clones, 75% to 90% seen once. The source material was PBMCs or T cells enriched from blood (not recorded which). These receptor sequences come from a middle-aged man who had recovered from COVID-19.

The gene calls are TRBV4-1 and TRBJ1-3; TRBD1 is a possible D gene (5 bases). Germline CDR1 MGHRA, CDR2 YSYEKL. Trimming removed 4 bases from V and 2 bases from J, with 12 bases in between. The CDR3 runs 15 residues. CDR3 coding DNA: TGCGCCAGCAGCCGGATCACAGGACCTGGAAACACCATATATTTT. It specifies CASSRITGPGNTIYF.

The rearrangement joins TRBV9 to TRBJ2-3; TRBD2 matches at 9 bases. This CDR3 region has 14 residues. V lost 9 bases and J lost 0; bases outside the gene matches: 5. Looked up from germline, CDR1 is SGDLS and CDR2 is YYNGEE. CDR3 nucleotide sequence: TGTGCCACTTCTAGCGGGATGAGCACAGATACGCAGTATTTT. It codes for CATSSGMSTDTQYF.

This clone is a singleton in its sample. The V and J genes are TRBV19 and TRBJ1-2; 8 bases agree with TRBD1. The length of the CDR3 is 14 residues. The germline V gene has CDR1 LNHDA and CDR2 SQIVND (reference sequence). Trimming cost V 4 bases and J 3 bases; bases outside gene matches: 4. The CDR3 DNA reads TGTGCCAGTAGTAGGGGGGGACAGGACTATGGCTACACCTTC. The encoded protein is CASSRGGQDYGYTF.

J is TRBJ1-2 and V is TRBV12-5; the match to TRBD1 covers 7 bases. J gave up 2 bases and V 6 bases, and 3 bases lay outside the gene matches. The germline gives CDR1 LGHNT, CDR2 FRNRAP. The CDR3 sequence is 13 residues long. The CDR3 region has the DNA TGTGCTAGTGGGTCGGGACAGAACTATGGCTACACCTTC. Protein sequence: CASGSGQNYGYTF.

This clone was detected once. The gene calls are TRBV19 and TRBJ2-5; maybe TRBD2 (6 bases). CDR1 is LNHDA and CDR2 is SQIVND in the germline V gene (reference sequence). CDR3 length: 15 amino acids. With 2 bases removed from V and 6 bases from J, the gap between germline ends came to 16 bases. CDR3 nucleotides: TGTGCCAGTAGTATACCGGGAGACACTTCGAAGACCCAGTACTTC. It codes for CASSIPGDTSKTQYF.

The chain is built from TRBV28 and TRBJ2-2; 9 positions agree with TRBD2. Trimming took 6 bases from V and 6 from J; bases not matched to a gene: 2. This CDR3 comprises 13 residues. Germline assignment: CDR1 MDHEN and CDR2 SYDVKM. The CDR3 nucleotides read TGTGCCAGCAGAGGACTAGCGCCCGGGGAGCTGTTTTTT. It is translated as CASRGLAPGELFF.

The J gene is TRBJ2-1, the V gene TRBV11-3, with 8 bases lining up with TRBD1. The CDR3 consists of 15 residues. V was clipped by 1 base and J by 3 bases; unmatched bases: 2. Germline V gene data show CDR1 as SGHNT and CDR2 as YENEEA. The CDR3 protein is CASSLGTGLYNEQFF. The CDR3 DNA follows: TGTGCCAGCAGCTTAGGGACAGGGCTCTACAATGAGCAGTTCTTC. The variable domain in full, completed from reference TRBV11-3 and TRBJ2-1, reads EAGVVQSPRYKIIEKKQPVAFWCNPISGHNTLYWYLQNLGQGPELLIRYENEEAVDDSQLPKDRFSAERLKGVDSTLKIQPAELGDSAVYLCASSLGTGLYNEQFFGPGTRLTVL.

This clone was observed a few times. This chain joins TRBV19 and TRBJ1-1; D possibly corresponds to TRBD1 (5 bases). The ends were cut back, 7 bases at V and 2 bases at J, with 11 bases in the middle. Germline CDR1 LNHDA, CDR2 SQIVND (reference sequence). The CDR3 has 13 amino acids. CDR3 nucleotide sequence: TGTGCCAGTAAGGGGTTGGGAAACACTGAAGCTTTCTTT. It specifies CASKGLGNTEAFF. Supplemented by reference TRBV19 and TRBJ1-1, the full variable domain reads DGGITQSPKYLFRKEGQNVTLSCEQNLNHDAMYWYRQDPGQGLRLIYYSQIVNDFQKGDIAEGYSVSREKKESFPLTVTSAQKNPTAFYLCASKGLGNTEAFFGQGTRLTVV.

The genes are TRBV7-2 and TRBJ2-7, with 13 bases aligning to TRBD2. This CDR3 has 14 amino acids. Trimming took 5 bases from V and 4 from J; bases not matched to a gene: 2. From germline, CDR1 is SGHTA and CDR2 FQGNSA. The CDR3 loop is CASSMTSGRYEQYF. In DNA, the CDR3 is TGTGCCAGCAGCATGACTAGCGGGAGGTACGAGCAGTACTTC.

The chain uses TRBV5-5 and TRBJ1-4; 9 bases fit TRBD1. V shed 4 bases and J 5 bases; nucleotides not matched to a gene: 3. The CDR3 runs to 14 residues. Germline lookup yields CDR1 SGHKS and CDR2 YYEKEE (reference sequence). CDR3 DNA sequence: TGTGCCAGCAGCCCAGGACAGGGGAATGAAAAACTGTTTTTT. This translates into CASSPGQGNEKLFF.

The chain carries TRBV30 and TRBJ1-2; the match to TRBD1 covers 12 bases. V lost 3 bases and J lost 7; bases outside the gene matches: 3. Germline V gives CDR1 GTSNPN, CDR2 SVGIG (reference sequence). CDR3 length: 13 amino acids. Here the CDR3 reads CAWRGQGALGYTF. In DNA, the CDR3 is TGTGCCTGGAGGGGACAGGGGGCGCTTGGCTACACCTTC.

Only a few counts were recorded for this clone. J is TRBJ2-2 and V is TRBV7-8, with 9 positions matching TRBD2. From germline, CDR1 is SGHVS and CDR2 FQNEAQ. The CDR3 contains 17 residues. The V gene end was trimmed by 5 bases and the J gene end by 3 bases; junction bases not matched to a gene: 10. CDR3 bases: TGTGCCAGCAGCGCCTATAGCGGGAGAGAGGACACCGGGGAGCTGTTTTTT. It specifies CASSAYSGREDTGELFF.

Of note for this clone: Other DNA sequences in the sample encode the same CDR3. The J gene is TRBJ2-3, the V gene TRBV19; 8 positions match TRBD2. This CDR3 is built from 15 residues. Germline V gene lookup returns CDR1 LNHDA and CDR2 SQIVND (reference sequence). The V and J ends lost 8 bases and 0 bases, in that order; junction bases with no gene match: 7. CDR3 coding DNA: TGTGCCAGTTCCCGACTAGCGTCTAGCACAGATACGCAGTATTTT. It is translated as CASSRLASSTDTQYF.

The chain employs TRBV5-4 and TRBJ2-3; D is perhaps TRBD1 (6 bases). CDR3 size: 15 residues. Between the trimmed V and J ends, which lost 4 bases and 2 bases, there was a span of 14 bases. Germline CDR1 is SGHNT and CDR2 is YYREEE (reference sequence). The DNA for the CDR3 is TGTGCCAGCAGCCCCGACAGGCTTCACACAGATACGCAGTATTTT. Translating gives CASSPDRLHTDTQYF.

The rearrangement uses TRBV5-8 and TRBJ2-2; TRBD2 is a possible D gene (5 bases). Looked up from germline, CDR1 is SGHTS and CDR2 is YDEGEE. The CDR3 covers 15 residues. Between the trimmed V and J ends, which lost 0 bases and 3 bases, there was a span of 9 bases. DNA for the CDR3: TGTGCCAGCAGCTTGGTGCCCGGGGACACCGGGGAGCTGTTTTTT. Residues: CASSLVPGDTGELFF.

The V call is TRBV4-3, the J call TRBJ1-5; possibly TRBD1 for D (5 bases). Trimming left V 1 base short and J 6 bases short, with 7 bases between. Germline V CDR1 and CDR2: LGHNA, YSLEER. This CDR3 spans 13 amino acids. CDR3: CASSQGGGQPQHF. The CDR3 DNA follows: TGCGCCAGCAGCCAAGGGGGGGGTCAGCCCCAGCATTTT.

The chain carries TRBV28 and TRBJ2-7; a possible D gene is TRBD2 (6 bases). The germline CDR1 and CDR2 sequences are MDHEN and SYDVKM. The length of the CDR3 is 14 residues. Trimming left V 2 bases short and J 2 bases short, with 10 bases between. In DNA, the CDR3 is TGTGCCAGCAGTTTAGAGCGGAGGGCCTACGAGCAGTACTTC. Protein: CASSLERRAYEQYF.

CDR3 sequence reads: CASGFPSVGVYEQYF. CDR3 nucleotide sequence: TGTGCTAGTGGTTTTCCATCAGTCGGAGTCTACGAGCAGTACTTC. The J gene is TRBJ2-7, the V gene TRBV12-5; D call uncertain. The germline V gene encodes CDR1 LGHNT and CDR2 FRNRAP. V lost 3 bases, J lost 3 bases, and 15 bases lay in between. CDR3 length: 15 amino acids.

The chain has TRBV7-2 and TRBJ2-6; 8 bases line up with TRBD1. This CDR3 contains 16 residues. V trimming: 1 base; J trimming: 2 bases; junction bases outside the gene matches: 1. From germline, CDR1 is SGHTA and CDR2 FQGNSA. DNA for the CDR3: TGTGCCAGCAGCTTAGAGACAGGGGCTGGGGCCAACGTCCTGACTTTC. As protein: CASSLETGAGANVLTF.

This chain connects TRBV15 to TRBJ1-2; 7 bases are a match to TRBD1. Unmatched junction bases numbered 1, after V lost 3 bases and J lost 3 bases. This CDR3 spans 13 amino acids. In germline, CDR1 is LNHNV, CDR2 YYDKDF (reference sequence). The CDR3 bases are TGTGCCACCAGCAGCAGGGGGGACTATGGCTACACCTTC. Encoded protein: CATSSRGDYGYTF.

The chain has TRBV5-4 and TRBJ2-1; 9 positions agree with TRBD2. CDR1 and CDR2 from the germline V gene are SGHNT and YYREEE (reference sequence). V lost 2 bases to trimming and J lost 7 bases; unmatched junction nucleotides: 7. This CDR3 is built from 15 residues. CDR3 amino acids: CASSLSGGRDNEQFF. The CDR3, as DNA: TGTGCCAGCAGCTTATCAGGCGGGAGGGATAATGAGCAGTTCTTC.

The gene calls are TRBV27 and TRBJ2-7; D not resolved. Trimming removed 0 bases at V and 0 bases at J, with 9 bases between. The CDR3 spans 15 residues. The germline V gene encodes CDR1 MNHEY and CDR2 SMNVEV (reference sequence). CDR3 DNA sequence: TGTGCCAGCAGTTTATCGACCGGCGGCTCCTACGAGCAGTACTTC. Translated: CASSLSTGGSYEQYF.